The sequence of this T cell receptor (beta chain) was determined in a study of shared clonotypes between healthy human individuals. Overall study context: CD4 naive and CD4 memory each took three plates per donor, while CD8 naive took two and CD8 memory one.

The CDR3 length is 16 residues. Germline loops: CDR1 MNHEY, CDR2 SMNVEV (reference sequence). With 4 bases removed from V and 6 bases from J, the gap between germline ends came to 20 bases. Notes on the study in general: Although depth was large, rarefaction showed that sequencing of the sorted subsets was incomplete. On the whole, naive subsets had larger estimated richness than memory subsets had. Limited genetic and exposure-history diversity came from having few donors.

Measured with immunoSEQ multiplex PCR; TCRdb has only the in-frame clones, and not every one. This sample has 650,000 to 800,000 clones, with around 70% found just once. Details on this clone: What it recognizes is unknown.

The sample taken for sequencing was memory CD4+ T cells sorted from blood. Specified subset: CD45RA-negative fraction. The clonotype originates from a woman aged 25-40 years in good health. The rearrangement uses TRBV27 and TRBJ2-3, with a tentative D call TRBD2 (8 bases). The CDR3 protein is CASSSRGAGGSDTQYF. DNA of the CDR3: TGTGCCAGCAGTTCCAGGGGGGCGGGAGGTTCCGATACGCAGTATTTT.